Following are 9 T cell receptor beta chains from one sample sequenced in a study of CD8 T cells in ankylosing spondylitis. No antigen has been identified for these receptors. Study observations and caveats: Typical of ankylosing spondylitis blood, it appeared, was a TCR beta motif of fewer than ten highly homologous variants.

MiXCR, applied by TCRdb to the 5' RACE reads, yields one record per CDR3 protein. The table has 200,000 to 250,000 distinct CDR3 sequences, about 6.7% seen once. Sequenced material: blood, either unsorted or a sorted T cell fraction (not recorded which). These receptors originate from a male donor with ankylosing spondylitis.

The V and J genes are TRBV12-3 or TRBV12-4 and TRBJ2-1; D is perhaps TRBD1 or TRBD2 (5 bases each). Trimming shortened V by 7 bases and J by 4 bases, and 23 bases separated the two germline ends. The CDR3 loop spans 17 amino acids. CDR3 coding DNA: TGTGCCAGCACGTCGAATTGGGACGTGGGGTTATACAATGAGCAGTTCTTC. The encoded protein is CASTSNWDVGLYNEQFF.

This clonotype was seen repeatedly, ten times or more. Written as DNA, the CDR3 is TGTGCCAGCAGCCCCGACAGGGATCCCCTGTTCTTC. Amino acid sequence: CASSPDRDPLFF. The V call is TRBV3-1, the J call TRBJ2-1, with 7 bases fitting TRBD1. V was pared by 4 bases and J by 15 bases, with 9 bases of the junction left unmatched. Germline CDR1 reads LGHDT; CDR2 reads YNNKEL (reference sequence). The CDR3 extends over 12 amino acids.

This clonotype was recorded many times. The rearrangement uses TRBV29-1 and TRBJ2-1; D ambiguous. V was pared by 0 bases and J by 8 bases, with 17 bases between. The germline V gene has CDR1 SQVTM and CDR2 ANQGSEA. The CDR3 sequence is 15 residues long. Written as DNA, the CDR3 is TGCAGCGTTGAAGATCTTCTCAGCGTTGGGGATGAGCAGTTCTTC. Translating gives CSVEDLLSVGDEQFF.

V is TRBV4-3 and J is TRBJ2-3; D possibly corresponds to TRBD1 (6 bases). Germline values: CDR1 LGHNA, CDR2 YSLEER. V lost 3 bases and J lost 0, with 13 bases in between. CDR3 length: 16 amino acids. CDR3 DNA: TGCGCCAGCAGCCATGAGGGGGTGACTAGCACAGATACGCAGTATTTT. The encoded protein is CASSHEGVTSTDTQYF.

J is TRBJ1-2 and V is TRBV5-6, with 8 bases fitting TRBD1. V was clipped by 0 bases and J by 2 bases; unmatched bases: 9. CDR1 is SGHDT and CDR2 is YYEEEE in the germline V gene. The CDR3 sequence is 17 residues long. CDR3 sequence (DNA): TGTGCCAGCAGCTTGGCCGCGGCAGGGGGCCACAACTATGGCTACACCTTC. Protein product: CASSLAAAGGHNYGYTF.

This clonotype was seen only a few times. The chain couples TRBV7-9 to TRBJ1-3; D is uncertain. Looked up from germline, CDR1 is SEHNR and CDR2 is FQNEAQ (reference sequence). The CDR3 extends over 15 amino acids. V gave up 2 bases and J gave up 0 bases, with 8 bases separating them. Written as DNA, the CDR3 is TGTGCCAGCAGCTTAACTGGTTCCTCTGGAAACACCATATATTTT. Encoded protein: CASSLTGSSGNTIYF.

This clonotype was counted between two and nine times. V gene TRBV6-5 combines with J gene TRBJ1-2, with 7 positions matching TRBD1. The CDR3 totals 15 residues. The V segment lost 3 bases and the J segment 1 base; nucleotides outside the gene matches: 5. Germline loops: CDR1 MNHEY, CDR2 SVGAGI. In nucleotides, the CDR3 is TGTGCCAGCAGTTATACGACAGGGATTAACTATGGCTACACCTTC. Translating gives CASSYTTGINYGYTF.

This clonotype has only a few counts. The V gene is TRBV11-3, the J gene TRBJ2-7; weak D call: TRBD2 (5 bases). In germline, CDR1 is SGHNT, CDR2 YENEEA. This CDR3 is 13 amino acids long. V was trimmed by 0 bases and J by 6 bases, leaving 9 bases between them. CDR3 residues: CASSLDLEAEQYF. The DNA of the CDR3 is TGTGCCAGCAGCTTAGATCTGGAGGCCGAGCAGTACTTC.

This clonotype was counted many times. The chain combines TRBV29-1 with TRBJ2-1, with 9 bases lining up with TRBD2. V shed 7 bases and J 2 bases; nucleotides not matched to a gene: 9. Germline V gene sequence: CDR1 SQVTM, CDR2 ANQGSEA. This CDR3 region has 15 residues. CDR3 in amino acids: CSGDYERGAYNEQFF. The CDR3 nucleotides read TGCAGCGGAGATTACGAGCGGGGGGCCTACAATGAGCAGTTCTTC.